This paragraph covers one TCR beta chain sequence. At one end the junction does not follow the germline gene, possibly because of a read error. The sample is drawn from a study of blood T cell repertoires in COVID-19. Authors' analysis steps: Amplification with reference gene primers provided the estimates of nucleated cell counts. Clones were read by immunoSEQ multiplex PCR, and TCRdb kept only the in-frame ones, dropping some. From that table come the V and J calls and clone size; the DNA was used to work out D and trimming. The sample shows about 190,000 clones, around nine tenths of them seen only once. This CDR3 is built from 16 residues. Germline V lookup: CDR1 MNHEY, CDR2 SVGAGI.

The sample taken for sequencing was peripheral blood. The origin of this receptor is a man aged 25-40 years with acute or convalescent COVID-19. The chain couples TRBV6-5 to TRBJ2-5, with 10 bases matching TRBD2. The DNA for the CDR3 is TGTGCCGGCAGTTACTCGGAGCGGGGGGGCCTCAGACCCCAGTACTTC. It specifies CAGSYSERGGLRPQYF.